The 30 T cell receptor beta chains in this list originate from one sample, sequenced in a study of vaccination effects on CD4 cells after COVID-19. Sequencing was preceded by expansion of antigen-specific CD4+ T cells with viral peptide pools in the ViraFEST assay. At the end of over 8 days of culture, CD4+ T cells were isolated. Of the BNT162b2 and mRNA-1273 vaccines, participants received two doses of one or the other. The antigens of these receptors remain unknown. The method was immunoSEQ multiplex PCR; TCRdb's version includes in-frame clones alone and lacks a portion of them. Of roughly 34,000 clones listed, roughly four fifths are singletons. The sample consisted of CD4+ T cells from PBMCs cultured with HCoV-NL63 spike peptides, taken after COVID-19 vaccination. These receptor sequences come from a human donor who received a COVID-19 vaccine. Some clones in this sample may be carry-over from other donors' samples.

This clone turned up a few times. The chain recombines TRBV30 with TRBJ2-1; 10 nucleotides agree with TRBD1. In germline, CDR1 is GTSNPN, CDR2 SVGIG (reference sequence). The length of the CDR3 is 16 residues. J gave up 1 base and V 3 bases, and 6 bases lay outside the gene matches. Here the CDR3 DNA reads TGTGCCTGGAGACCGAGGGACAGGGGTTCCTACAATGAGCAGTTCTTC. Translation: CAWRPRDRGSYNEQFF.

This clone was observed a single time. CDR3 in amino acids: CASSLDRQETQYF. For the CDR3, the DNA is TGTGCCAGCAGCTTGGACCGCCAAGAGACCCAGTACTTC. The V call is TRBV5-6, the J call TRBJ2-5; D is ambiguous. This CDR3 comprises 13 residues. Germline V CDR1 and CDR2: SGHDT, YYEEEE. V was shortened by 0 bases and J by 1 base, with 4 bases between the two germline ends.

V gene TRBV30 combines with J gene TRBJ2-3; 7 bases match TRBD2. The CDR3 is 14 residues long. With 4 bases clipped from V and 0 bases from J, the junction kept 4 bases outside the gene matches. Germline CDR1 GTSNPN, CDR2 SVGIG (reference sequence). The CDR3 region is CAWTQRGSTDTQYF. The CDR3 DNA sequence: TGTGCCTGGACCCAGCGGGGAAGCACAGATACGCAGTATTTT.

The J gene is TRBJ2-2, the V gene TRBV28; D remains unclear. The CDR3 length is 16 residues. Trimming removed 7 bases at V and 0 bases at J, with 15 bases between. Per the germline V gene, CDR1 is MDHEN and CDR2 is SYDVKM. The DNA for the CDR3 is TGTGCCAGCAACGCGGCCTCCTCAGCGAACACCGGGGAGCTGTTTTTT. It translates to CASNAASSANTGELFF. Full variable domain (outside the CDR3, taken from reference TRBV28 and TRBJ2-2): DVKVTQSSRYLVKRTGEKVFLECVQDMDHENMFWYRQDPGLGLRLIYFSYDVKMKEKGDIPEGYSVSREKKERFSLILESASTNQTSMYLCASNAASSANTGELFFGEGSRLTVL.

There are a few counts of this clone. This rearrangement joins TRBV7-3 to TRBJ2-2; 7 bases map to TRBD1. Germline CDR1 SGHTA, CDR2 FQGTGA. With 1 base clipped from V and 7 bases from J, the junction kept 6 bases outside the gene matches. The CDR3 consists of 15 residues. The CDR3 region has the DNA TGTGCCAGCAGCTTAATTAGGGGGCAGAGCGGGGAGCTGTTTTTT. Amino acids: CASSLIRGQSGELFF.

This clone showed up just a few times. Other DNA variants within this sample encode the same CDR3. V gene TRBV12-3 or TRBV12-4 combines with J gene TRBJ1-2; D not resolved. Deletions cut 5 bases from V and 7 bases from J, with 8 bases between. This CDR3 has 11 amino acids. DNA for the CDR3: TGTGCCAGCAGTCGCGGGGTTGGCTACACCTTC. It is translated as CASSRGVGYTF.

The J gene is TRBJ2-1, the V gene TRBV27; tentative D call: TRBD1 (6 bases). CDR3 length: 14 residues. CDR1 is MNHEY and CDR2 is SMNVEV in the germline V gene (reference sequence). The ends were cut back, 1 base at V and 6 bases at J, with 10 bases in the middle. CDR3 sequence: CASSLYRDSNEQFF. Written as DNA, the CDR3 is TGTGCCAGCAGTTTATACAGGGATAGCAATGAGCAGTTCTTC.

This CDR3 reads CASSLAGTGHGYTF. CDR3 DNA sequence: TGTGCCAGCAGCTTAGCCGGGACAGGGCATGGCTACACCTTC. The chain couples TRBV7-9 to TRBJ1-2; 9 nucleotides match TRBD1. This CDR3 has 14 residues. Per germline, CDR1 SEHNR and CDR2 FQNEAQ (reference sequence). The trim removed 0 bases at V and 6 bases at J, leaving 2 bases unmatched.

This sequence joins TRBV5-1 and TRBJ2-3; D is undetermined. This CDR3 has 14 residues. The V end lost 0 bases, the J end lost 5 bases, and 10 bases lay between the germline ends. Germline CDR1 SGHRS, CDR2 YFSETQ. CDR3 nucleotides: TGCGCCAGCAGCTTGGAAGGTTTTAGAGATACGCAGTATTTT. Translation gives CASSLEGFRDTQYF.

The chain joins TRBV30 to TRBJ1-2; weak D call: TRBD1 (6 bases). Germline CDR1 reads GTSNPN; CDR2 reads SVGIG (reference sequence). Trimming took off 2 bases at V and 8 bases at J, with 12 bases between the two ends. The CDR3 spans 12 residues. The CDR3 spells CAWSRGTIGYTF. The CDR3 DNA sequence: TGTGCCTGGAGTCGGGGGACAATCGGCTACACCTTC.

The gene calls are TRBV3-1 (or the pseudogene TRBV3-2) and TRBJ2-2; D unclear. Looked up from germline, CDR1 is LGHDT and CDR2 is YNNKEL (reference sequence). V was shortened by 3 bases and J by 7 bases, with 6 bases between the two germline ends. CDR3 length: 12 residues. The CDR3 DNA follows: TGTGCCAGCAGCCATGGTGACGGGGAGCTGTTTTTT. Its translation is CASSHGDGELFF.

The gene calls are TRBV29-1 and TRBJ2-3; 10 bases fit TRBD1. Germline V gene lookup returns CDR1 SQVTM and CDR2 ANQGSEA. This CDR3 comprises 14 residues. V dropped 6 bases and J dropped 6; count of bases not matched to a gene: 9. The CDR3 DNA reads as TGCAGCGTAACGGGACAGGGGAATCGGGATACGCAGTATTTT. The encoded protein is CSVTGQGNRDTQYF.

The rearrangement joins TRBV28 to TRBJ1-6, with a possible D match to TRBD1 (5 bases). Germline assignment: CDR1 MDHEN and CDR2 SYDVKM. The CDR3 is made up of 15 amino acids. Trimming shortened V by 6 bases and J by 0 bases, and 9 bases separated the two germline ends. The CDR3 DNA is TGTGCCAGCAGGGGACCTCGCTCCTATAATTCACCCCTCCACTTT. Protein: CASRGPRSYNSPLHF.

This chain connects TRBV7-2 to TRBJ1-5, with D hard to call. The CDR3 covers 13 residues. Germline V gene data show CDR1 as SGHTA and CDR2 as FQGNSA. With 2 bases removed from V and 7 bases from J, the gap between germline ends came to 9 bases. This chain's CDR3 is CASSLSRGQPQHF. Here the CDR3 DNA reads TGTGCCAGCAGCTTATCGCGAGGGCAGCCCCAGCATTTT.

This clone has only a few counts. The chain links TRBV4-2 to TRBJ1-2; a possible D gene is TRBD1 (5 bases). Germline V lookup: CDR1 LGHNA, CDR2 YNFKEQ. This CDR3 region has 17 residues. The V gene lost 5 bases and the J gene lost 0 bases, with 19 bases spanning the gap. CDR3 sequence: CASSGRDGGITNYGYTF. The CDR3 nucleotides read TGTGCCAGCAGCGGCCGGGACGGTGGAATCACTAACTATGGCTACACCTTC.

The V call is TRBV30, the J call TRBJ1-1; D perhaps matches TRBD1 (6 bases). The germline V gene has CDR1 GTSNPN and CDR2 SVGIG (reference sequence). Trimming pared 4 bases from V and 0 bases from J, leaving 15 bases between. CDR3 size: 15 residues. CDR3 protein: CAWIPSGGLNTEAFF. The CDR3, as DNA: TGTGCCTGGATTCCTTCCGGGGGCTTGAACACTGAAGCTTTCTTT. Complete variable domain (other parts from reference TRBV30 and TRBJ1-1): SQTIHQWPATLVQPVGSPLSLECTVEGTSNPNLYWYRQAAGRGLQLLFYSVGIGQISSEVPQNLSASRPQDRQFILSSKKLLLSDSGFYLCAWIPSGGLNTEAFFGQGTRLTVV.

The rearrangement links TRBV6-6 to TRBJ1-4, with 7 bases aligning to TRBD1. Germline V CDR1 and CDR2: MNHNY, SVGAGI (reference sequence). CDR3 length: 15 amino acids. V shed 2 bases, J shed 8 bases, and the junction held 8 bases outside the gene matches. CDR3 region: CASSYKGRGGEKLFF. CDR3 nucleotide sequence: TGTGCCAGCAGTTACAAAGGCAGGGGGGGCGAAAAACTGTTTTTT.

This chain connects TRBV29-1 to TRBJ2-2, with D possibly matching TRBD1 (5 bases). Per the germline V gene, CDR1 is SQVTM and CDR2 is ANQGSEA. This CDR3 has 12 residues. V was cut by 3 bases and J by 5 bases, with 7 bases left in between. In DNA, the CDR3 is TGCAGCGTTGATCAGGGAACCGGGGAGCTGTTTTTT. Amino acid sequence: CSVDQGTGELFF.

The chain joins TRBV25-1 to TRBJ1-2; 7 bases agree with TRBD1. Germline V gene sequence: CDR1 MGHDK, CDR2 SYGVNS. With 4 bases clipped from V and 6 bases from J, the junction kept 5 bases outside the gene matches. The CDR3 runs 13 residues. The CDR3 loop reads CASSATTGNGYTF. CDR3 nucleotides: TGTGCCAGCAGTGCTACGACAGGGAATGGCTACACCTTC.

The V call is TRBV5-5, the J call TRBJ2-2; 7 nucleotides match TRBD1. The length of the CDR3 is 14 residues. The junction had 4 bases not matched to a gene; V was cut back by 4 bases and J by 4 bases. Germline assignment: CDR1 SGHKS and CDR2 YYEKEE (reference sequence). The CDR3: CASSPWDSTGELFF. CDR3 sequence (DNA): TGTGCCAGCAGCCCCTGGGACAGCACCGGGGAGCTGTTTTTT.

The CDR3 DNA is TGCAGTGCTAGTCCAGGCACGGGCAATCAGCCCCAGCATTTT. As protein: CSASPGTGNQPQHF. The gene calls are TRBV20-1 and TRBJ1-5; D unclear. Germline V lookup: CDR1 DFQATT, CDR2 SNEGSKA (reference sequence). The CDR3 extends over 14 amino acids. With 3 bases removed from V and 2 bases from J, the gap between germline ends came to 11 bases.

The chain links TRBV3-1 (or the pseudogene TRBV3-2) to TRBJ2-5, with D possibly being TRBD1 or TRBD2 (5 bases each). There are 14 residues in the CDR3. Germline V gene data show CDR1 as LGHDT and CDR2 as YNNKEL (reference sequence). With 2 bases removed from V and 5 bases from J, the gap between germline ends came to 12 bases. CDR3 nucleotides: TGTGCCAGCAGCCAATGGACAAAGCGGGAGACCCAGTACTTC. Protein sequence: CASSQWTKRETQYF.

This clone has more than one count but fewer than ten. The rearrangement links TRBV12-3 or TRBV12-4 to TRBJ1-2; unclear D gene. The CDR3 is made up of 13 amino acids. Between the trimmed V and J ends, which lost 6 bases and 8 bases, there was a span of 16 bases. The CDR3 region has the DNA TGTGCCAGCAGCACGACATCTATGGGGGGCTACACCTTC. Translated: CASSTTSMGGYTF.

The chain recombines TRBV19 with TRBJ1-6; 10 positions agree with TRBD1. Germline V gives CDR1 LNHDA, CDR2 SQIVND (reference sequence). The CDR3 runs 15 residues. V lost 3 bases to trimming and J lost 8 bases; unmatched junction nucleotides: 4. The CDR3 bases are TGTGCCAGTAGTATTCCGACAGGGGGCCATTCACCCCTCCACTTT. Translated: CASSIPTGGHSPLHF.

J is TRBJ1-2 and V is TRBV18, with D perhaps matching TRBD1 (6 bases). Trimming cost V 2 bases and J 7 bases, with 17 bases left between them. The CDR3 runs 15 residues. CDR1 is KGHSH, CDR2 LQKENI, per germline. For the CDR3, the DNA is TGTGCCAGCTCACCAGAGCTAGGACAGTACGGTGGCTACACCTTC. Encoded protein: CASSPELGQYGGYTF.

Notes on this clone: At one of its ends the junction is not consistent with the germline gene, which may arise from a read error. The V and J genes are TRBV6-2 or TRBV6-3 and TRBJ2-3; D ambiguous. The CDR3 length is 12 residues. Germline V lookup: CDR1 MNHEY, CDR2 SVGEGT. In nucleotides, the CDR3 is TGTGCCAGCAGTTACTCTTGGGAACGGGCAGCCTTT. As protein: CASSYSWERAAF.

This chain uses TRBV12-5 with TRBJ1-6; TRBD1 is a possible D gene (5 bases). CDR1 and CDR2 (germline): LGHNT, FRNRAP. The V and J ends lost 7 bases and 4 bases respectively, with 29 bases between them. This CDR3 is 20 amino acids long. CDR3 nucleotide sequence: TGTGCTAGTGATCGCTGGGACCAATCAGGCCCAATCTATTATAATTCACCCCTCCACTTT. It encodes CASDRWDQSGPIYYNSPLHF.

V gene TRBV5-1 combines with J gene TRBJ1-1; D unclear. CDR3 length: 13 residues. V lost 1 base, J lost 11 bases, and 15 bases lay in between. Per germline, CDR1 SGHRS and CDR2 YFSETQ. In nucleotides, the CDR3 is TGCGCCAGCAGCTTGTCGATCCCGTGGAGGGCTTTCTTT. Translated: CASSLSIPWRAFF.

This rearrangement joins TRBV7-2 to TRBJ1-2; 7 bases fit TRBD1. V gave up 5 bases and J gave up 0 bases; unmatched junction bases: 6. CDR1 SGHTA and CDR2 FQGNSA come from the germline V gene. The CDR3 has 15 residues. DNA of the CDR3: TGTGCCAGCAGCCACCGGGACAGAGCTAACTATGGCTACACCTTC. Amino acid sequence: CASSHRDRANYGYTF.

This clone was observed a few times. This chain uses TRBV4-2 with TRBJ1-3; no reliable D call. CDR1 LGHNA and CDR2 YNFKEQ come from the germline V gene. The CDR3 has 14 residues. V gave up 4 bases and J gave up 2 bases, with 9 bases separating them. In nucleotides, the CDR3 is TGTGCCAGCAGCCCTCGGGAGGCTGGAAACACCATATATTTT. Its protein product is CASSPREAGNTIYF.